These T cell receptor beta chains were read from a single sample in a study of a mutant IDH1 vaccine in newly diagnosed glioma. TCRdb's table, derived via immunoSEQ multiplex PCR, lists solely in-frame clones and lacks some. In the table there are about 130,000 clones, just under 80% of which are singletons. Antigens for these TCRs are unknown. The sequencing used PBMCs, collected from a glioma patient whose treatment included an IDH1 peptide vaccine. The receptor set was obtained from a man aged 40-49 years with glioma. Both conserved end residues are part of each CDR3. Each record gives: J gene, D gene, clone size, V gene, CDR3 protein, CDR3 DNA. D genes are given only for firm matches. Clone size is stated in some rows and not others, as once, few, many or a class when expanded.

j_call: TRBJ1-2; d_call: TRBD1; clone_size: few; v_call: TRBV19; cdr3_aa: CASSAPTGTLYGYTF; cdr3_nt: TGTGCCAGTAGTGCCCCGACAGGGACTCTCTATGGCTACACCTTC
j_call: TRBJ2-3; d_call: TRBD2; clone_size: few; v_call: TRBV6-1; cdr3_aa: CASSQDPGGSTDTQYF; cdr3_nt: TGTGCCAGCAGTCAAGACCCGGGGGGGAGCACAGATACGCAGTATTTT
j_call: TRBJ2-5; d_call: TRBD2; clone_size: -; v_call: TRBV20-1; cdr3_aa: CSRREGETQYF; cdr3_nt: TGCAGTAGGCGGGAGGGGGAGACCCAGTACTTC
j_call: TRBJ2-3; d_call: -; clone_size: -; v_call: TRBV6-6; cdr3_aa: CASSAGGTTDTQYF; cdr3_nt: TGTGCCAGCAGTGCAGGGGGGACCACAGATACGCAGTATTTT
j_call: TRBJ1-6; d_call: -; clone_size: -; v_call: TRBV6-4; cdr3_aa: CASSDYPVRGSPLHF; cdr3_nt: TGTGCCAGCAGTGACTACCCTGTCCGCGGTTCACCCCTCCACTTT
j_call: TRBJ1-2; d_call: -; clone_size: few; v_call: TRBV2; cdr3_aa: CASRTGTGNYGYTF; cdr3_nt: TGTGCCAGCAGGACGGGCACCGGTAACTATGGCTACACCTTC
j_call: TRBJ1-2; d_call: -; clone_size: -; v_call: TRBV10-3; cdr3_aa: CAMSPGHPRENYGYTF; cdr3_nt: TGTGCCATGAGCCCGGGACACCCGAGGGAAAACTATGGCTACACCTTC
j_call: TRBJ1-5; d_call: TRBD1; clone_size: -; v_call: TRBV7-2; cdr3_aa: CASSSDRGGNQPQHF; cdr3_nt: TGTGCCAGCAGCTCGGACAGGGGCGGCAATCAGCCCCAGCATTTT
j_call: TRBJ2-7; d_call: TRBD1; clone_size: -; v_call: TRBV10-1; cdr3_aa: CASSGQGPYEQYF; cdr3_nt: TGCGCCAGCAGTGGACAGGGTCCCTACGAGCAGTACTTC
j_call: TRBJ1-1; d_call: -; clone_size: few; v_call: TRBV6-1; cdr3_aa: CASPKGGNTEAFF; cdr3_nt: TGTGCCAGCCCAAAGGGAGGTAACACTGAAGCTTTCTTT
j_call: TRBJ2-4; d_call: TRBD1; clone_size: -; v_call: TRBV5-4; cdr3_aa: CASSHDRGDKNIQYF; cdr3_nt: TGTGCCAGCAGCCACGACAGGGGGGACAAAAACATTCAGTACTTC
j_call: TRBJ2-3; d_call: -; clone_size: -; v_call: TRBV9; cdr3_aa: CASSVEGSVTDTQYF; cdr3_nt: TGTGCCAGCAGCGTAGAGGGTAGCGTGACAGATACGCAGTATTTT
j_call: TRBJ2-1; d_call: -; clone_size: -; v_call: TRBV27; cdr3_aa: CASSFQGRYGEQFF; cdr3_nt: TGTGCCAGCAGTTTCCAGGGCCGATACGGTGAGCAGTTCTTC
j_call: TRBJ1-1; d_call: -; clone_size: -; v_call: TRBV4-3; cdr3_aa: CASSQDSRGRTEAFF; cdr3_nt: TGCGCCAGCAGCCAAGATAGTCGGGGCCGCACTGAAGCCTTCTTT
j_call: TRBJ1-2; d_call: -; clone_size: -; v_call: TRBV14; cdr3_aa: CASSPGVNYGYTF; cdr3_nt: TGTGCCAGCAGCCCGGGGGTAAACTATGGCTACACCTTC
j_call: TRBJ2-7; d_call: -; clone_size: -; v_call: TRBV7-2; cdr3_aa: CASSRTFGPYEQYF; cdr3_nt: TGTGCCAGCAGCCGGACCTTCGGGCCCTACGAGCAGTACTTC
j_call: TRBJ2-7; d_call: -; clone_size: -; v_call: TRBV10-1; cdr3_aa: CASSELAGVGPYEQYF; cdr3_nt: TGCGCCAGCAGTGAGCTCGCCGGGGTAGGACCCTACGAGCAGTACTTC
j_call: TRBJ2-3; d_call: TRBD1; clone_size: -; v_call: TRBV4-2; cdr3_aa: CASSQVGQGVDTQYF; cdr3_nt: TGTGCCAGCAGCCAAGTGGGACAGGGGGTAGATACGCAGTATTTT
j_call: TRBJ1-2; d_call: -; clone_size: -; v_call: TRBV29-1; cdr3_aa: CSVEALLGGYTF; cdr3_nt: TGCAGCGTTGAGGCCCTGTTGGGAGGCTACACCTTC
j_call: TRBJ2-5; d_call: TRBD2; clone_size: once; v_call: TRBV28; cdr3_aa: CASSGPRGLAGHRSQYF; cdr3_nt: TGTGCCAGCAGCGGCCCTCGGGGACTAGCGGGTCATAGGTCCCAGTACTTC
j_call: TRBJ2-7; d_call: -; clone_size: -; v_call: TRBV13; cdr3_aa: CASSRRGWTYEQYF; cdr3_nt: TGTGCCAGCAGCCGACGGGGGTGGACCTACGAGCAGTACTTC
j_call: TRBJ1-1; d_call: -; clone_size: once; v_call: TRBV7-2; cdr3_aa: CASTQGRALNTEAFF; cdr3_nt: TGTGCCAGCACCCAAGGGAGGGCCCTGAACACTGAAGCTTTCTTT
j_call: TRBJ2-7; d_call: TRBD1; clone_size: -; v_call: TRBV18; cdr3_aa: CASSPWDRSYEQYF; cdr3_nt: TGTGCCAGCTCACCATGGGACAGGTCCTACGAGCAGTACTTC
j_call: TRBJ2-3; d_call: TRBD2; clone_size: -; v_call: TRBV6-4; cdr3_aa: CASSGSGGADTQYF; cdr3_nt: TGTGCCAGCAGTGGGAGTGGGGGGGCAGATACGCAGTATTTT
j_call: TRBJ1-2; d_call: TRBD1; clone_size: -; v_call: TRBV27; cdr3_aa: CASSYGTAYGYTF; cdr3_nt: TGTGCCAGCAGTTACGGGACAGCCTATGGCTACACCTTC
j_call: TRBJ1-1; d_call: -; clone_size: -; v_call: TRBV4-1; cdr3_aa: CATQESWVAVNTEAFF; cdr3_nt: TGCGCCACCCAAGAATCGTGGGTCGCCGTGAACACTGAAGCTTTCTTT
j_call: TRBJ2-3; d_call: -; clone_size: -; v_call: TRBV6-1; cdr3_aa: CASSVGGAGDTQYF; cdr3_nt: TGTGCCAGCAGTGTTGGGGGGGCCGGAGATACGCAGTATTTT
j_call: TRBJ2-3; d_call: TRBD1; clone_size: -; v_call: TRBV5-4; cdr3_aa: CASSIRTGGTDTQYF; cdr3_nt: TGTGCCAGCAGCATTCGGACAGGGGGCACAGATACGCAGTATTTT
j_call: TRBJ2-7; d_call: -; clone_size: once; v_call: TRBV7-2; cdr3_aa: CASSLLISREQYF; cdr3_nt: TGTGCCAGCAGCTTATTGATTTCCCGCGAGCAGTACTTC
j_call: TRBJ2-7; d_call: TRBD1; clone_size: -; v_call: TRBV19; cdr3_aa: CASSIGTGNYEQYF; cdr3_nt: TGTGCCAGTAGTATCGGGACAGGGAACTACGAGCAGTACTTC
j_call: TRBJ1-2; d_call: TRBD1; clone_size: -; v_call: TRBV28; cdr3_aa: CASSSYRGSGYTF; cdr3_nt: TGTGCCAGCAGTTCCTACAGGGGTAGCGGCTACACCTTC
j_call: TRBJ1-5; d_call: -; clone_size: few; v_call: TRBV6-5; cdr3_aa: CASSPRQGRGPQHF; cdr3_nt: TGTGCCAGCAGCCCTCGCCAGGGGAGGGGGCCCCAGCATTTT
j_call: TRBJ2-7; d_call: -; clone_size: -; v_call: TRBV19; cdr3_aa: CASSTPRDTKIYEQYF; cdr3_nt: TGTGCCAGTAGTACCCCCCGGGACACGAAAATCTACGAGCAGTACTTC
j_call: TRBJ1-2; d_call: -; clone_size: -; v_call: TRBV7-9; cdr3_aa: CASSLARIRTAYGYTF; cdr3_nt: TGTGCCAGCAGCTTAGCCAGGATCCGGACAGCTTATGGCTACACCTTC
j_call: TRBJ2-6; d_call: -; clone_size: -; v_call: TRBV18; cdr3_aa: CASSPPMGGHRPGANVLTF; cdr3_nt: TGTGCCAGCTCACCACCAATGGGGGGTCACCGCCCTGGGGCCAACGTCCTGACTTTC